This TCR beta chain originates from a study of T cell repertoires in cytomegalovirus infection. TCRdb re-analysed the reads in MiXCR, keeping a single row per CDR3 protein. Seen here are some 150,000 distinct CDR3 sequences, about 6% observed once, and the top ten hold 18%. At least ten counts were recorded for this clonotype. The sequencing input was PBMCs. This clonotype was obtained from a human donor in good health (CMV status not recorded). Some clones in this sample may be carry-over from other donors' samples.

CDR3 in DNA: TGTGCCAGCCGAATGAGGGTTGAAGCTTTCTTT. It yields the protein CASRMRVEAFF. The chain is built from TRBV7-2 and TRBJ1-1; D remains unclear. The CDR3 has 11 amino acids. CDR1 and CDR2 from the germline V gene are SGHTA and FQGNSA. Trimming shortened V by 8 bases and J by 7 bases, and 11 bases separated the two germline ends. Full variable domain (outside the CDR3, taken from reference TRBV7-2 and TRBJ1-1): GAGVSQSPSNKVTEKGKDVELRCDPISGHTALYWYRQSLGQGLEFLIYFQGNSAPDKSGLPSDRFSAERTGGSVSTLTIQRTQQEDSAVYLCASRMRVEAFFGQGTRLTVV.